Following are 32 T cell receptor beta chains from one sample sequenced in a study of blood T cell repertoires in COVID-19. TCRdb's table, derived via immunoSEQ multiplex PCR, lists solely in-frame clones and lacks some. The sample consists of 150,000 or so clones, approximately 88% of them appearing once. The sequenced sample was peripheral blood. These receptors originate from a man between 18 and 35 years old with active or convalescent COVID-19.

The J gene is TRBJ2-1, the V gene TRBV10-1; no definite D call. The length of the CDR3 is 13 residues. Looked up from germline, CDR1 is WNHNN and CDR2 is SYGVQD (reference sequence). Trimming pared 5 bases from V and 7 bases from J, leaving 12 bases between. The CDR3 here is CASSFGRVNEQFF. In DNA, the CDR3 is TGCGCCAGCAGTTTTGGCCGGGTGAATGAGCAGTTCTTC.

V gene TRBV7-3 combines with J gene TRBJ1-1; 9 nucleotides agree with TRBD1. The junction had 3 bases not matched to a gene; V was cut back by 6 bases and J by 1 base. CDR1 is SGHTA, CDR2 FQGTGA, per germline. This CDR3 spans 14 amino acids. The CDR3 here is CASRRGQGNTEAFF. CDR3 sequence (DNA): TGTGCCAGCAGACGGGGACAGGGGAACACTGAAGCTTTCTTT.

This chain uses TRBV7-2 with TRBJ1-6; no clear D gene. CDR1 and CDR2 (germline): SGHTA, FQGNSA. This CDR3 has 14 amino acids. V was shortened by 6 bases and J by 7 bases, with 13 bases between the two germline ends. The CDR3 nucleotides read TGTGCCAGCAGTTTCAACGGGAAGAATTCACCCCTCCACTTT. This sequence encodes CASSFNGKNSPLHF.

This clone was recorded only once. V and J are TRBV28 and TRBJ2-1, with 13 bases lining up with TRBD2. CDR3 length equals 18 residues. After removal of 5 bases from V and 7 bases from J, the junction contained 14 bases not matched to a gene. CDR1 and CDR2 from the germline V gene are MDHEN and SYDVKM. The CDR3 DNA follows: TGTGCCAGCAGTCGCCGGGGACTAGCGGGAAGGGACCGGAATGAGCAGTTCTTC. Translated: CASSRRGLAGRDRNEQFF.

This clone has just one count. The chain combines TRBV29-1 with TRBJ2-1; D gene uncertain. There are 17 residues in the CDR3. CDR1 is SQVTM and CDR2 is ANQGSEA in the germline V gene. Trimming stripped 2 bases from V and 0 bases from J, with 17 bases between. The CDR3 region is CSVEPTKEKSSYNEQFF. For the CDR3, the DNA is TGCAGCGTTGAACCTACTAAAGAGAAGAGCTCCTACAATGAGCAGTTCTTC.

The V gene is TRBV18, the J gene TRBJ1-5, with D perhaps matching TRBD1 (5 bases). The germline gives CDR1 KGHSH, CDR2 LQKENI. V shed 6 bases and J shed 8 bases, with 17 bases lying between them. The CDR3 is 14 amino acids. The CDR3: CASSPGNGGEPQHF. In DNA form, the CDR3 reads TGTGCCAGCTCCCCGGGGAACGGGGGAGAGCCCCAGCATTTT.

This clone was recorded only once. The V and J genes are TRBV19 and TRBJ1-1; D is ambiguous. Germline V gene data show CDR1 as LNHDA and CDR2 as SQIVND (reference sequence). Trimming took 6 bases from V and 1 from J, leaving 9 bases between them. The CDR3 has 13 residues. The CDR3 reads CASRYTQNTEAFF. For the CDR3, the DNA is TGTGCCAGTAGATATACACAGAACACTGAAGCTTTCTTT. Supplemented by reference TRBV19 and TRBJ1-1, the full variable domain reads DGGITQSPKYLFRKEGQNVTLSCEQNLNHDAMYWYRQDPGQGLRLIYYSQIVNDFQKGDIAEGYSVSREKKESFPLTVTSAQKNPTAFYLCASRYTQNTEAFFGQGTRLTVV.

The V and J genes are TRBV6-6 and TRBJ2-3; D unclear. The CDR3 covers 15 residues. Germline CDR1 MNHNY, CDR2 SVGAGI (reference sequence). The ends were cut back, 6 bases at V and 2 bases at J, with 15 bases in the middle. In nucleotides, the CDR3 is TGTGCCAGCAGCCGCGAGTCAACCAACACAGATACGCAGTATTTT. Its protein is CASSRESTNTDTQYF.

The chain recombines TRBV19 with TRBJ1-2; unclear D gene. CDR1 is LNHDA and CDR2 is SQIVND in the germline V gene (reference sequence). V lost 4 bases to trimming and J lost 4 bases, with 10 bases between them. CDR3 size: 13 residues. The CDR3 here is CASSNSLSYGYTF. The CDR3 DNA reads TGTGCCAGTAGTAACTCATTAAGCTATGGCTACACCTTC.

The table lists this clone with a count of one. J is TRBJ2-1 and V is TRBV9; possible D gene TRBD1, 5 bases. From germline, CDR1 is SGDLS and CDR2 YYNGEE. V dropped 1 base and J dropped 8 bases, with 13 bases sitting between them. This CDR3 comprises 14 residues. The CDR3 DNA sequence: TGTGCCAGCAGCGTAAGGGTGGGGCTCGATGAGCAGTTCTTC. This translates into CASSVRVGLDEQFF.

The CDR3 reads CATSDSTGARAFF. The CDR3 coding sequence is TGTGCCACCAGTGATTCCACAGGGGCGCGAGCTTTCTTT. The chain links TRBV24-1 to TRBJ1-1, with TRBD1 matching 7 bases. This CDR3 contains 13 residues. The V segment lost 2 bases and the J segment 10 bases; nucleotides outside the gene matches: 6. Germline V gene lookup returns CDR1 KGHDR and CDR2 SFDVKD.

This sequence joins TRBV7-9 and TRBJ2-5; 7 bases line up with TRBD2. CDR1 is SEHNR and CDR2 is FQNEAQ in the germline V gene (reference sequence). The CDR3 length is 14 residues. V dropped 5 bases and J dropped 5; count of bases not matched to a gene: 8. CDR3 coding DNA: TGTGCCAGCAGCCCGGGAGGAGTTAAGGAGACCCAGTACTTC. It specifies CASSPGGVKETQYF.

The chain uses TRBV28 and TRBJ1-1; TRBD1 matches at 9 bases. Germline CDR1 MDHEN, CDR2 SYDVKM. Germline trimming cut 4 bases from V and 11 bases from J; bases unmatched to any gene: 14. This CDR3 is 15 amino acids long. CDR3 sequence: CASSSDRGGLHVAFF. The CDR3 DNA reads TGTGCCAGCAGTTCAGACAGGGGGGGCCTTCATGTCGCTTTCTTT.

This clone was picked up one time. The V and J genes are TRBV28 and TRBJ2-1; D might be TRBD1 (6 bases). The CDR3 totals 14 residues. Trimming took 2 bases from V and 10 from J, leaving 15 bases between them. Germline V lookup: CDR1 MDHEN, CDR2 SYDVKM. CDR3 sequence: CASSLATGHGEQFF. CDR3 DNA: TGTGCCAGCAGTTTAGCGACAGGCCACGGGGAGCAGTTCTTC.

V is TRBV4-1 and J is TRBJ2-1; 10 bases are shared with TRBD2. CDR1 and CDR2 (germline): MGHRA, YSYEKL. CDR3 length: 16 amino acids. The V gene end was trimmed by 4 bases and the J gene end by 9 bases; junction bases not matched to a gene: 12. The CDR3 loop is CASSRKAGGSSREQFF. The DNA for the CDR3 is TGCGCCAGCAGCCGTAAAGCGGGAGGGTCCTCACGTGAGCAGTTCTTC.

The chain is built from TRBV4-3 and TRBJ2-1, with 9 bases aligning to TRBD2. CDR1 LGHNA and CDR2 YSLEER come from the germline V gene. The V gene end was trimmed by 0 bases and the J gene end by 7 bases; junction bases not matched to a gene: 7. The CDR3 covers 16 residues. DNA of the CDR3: TGCGCCAGCAGCCAAGATCGAGCGGGAGGCCGGAATGAGCAGTTCTTC. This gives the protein CASSQDRAGGRNEQFF.

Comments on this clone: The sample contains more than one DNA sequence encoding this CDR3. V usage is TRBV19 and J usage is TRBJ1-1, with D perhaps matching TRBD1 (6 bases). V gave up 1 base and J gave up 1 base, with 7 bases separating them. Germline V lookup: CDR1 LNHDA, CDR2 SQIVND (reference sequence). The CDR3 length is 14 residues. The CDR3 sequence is CASSIARGNTEAFF. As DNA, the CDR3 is TGTGCCAGTAGTATAGCCAGGGGGAACACTGAAGCTTTCTTT.

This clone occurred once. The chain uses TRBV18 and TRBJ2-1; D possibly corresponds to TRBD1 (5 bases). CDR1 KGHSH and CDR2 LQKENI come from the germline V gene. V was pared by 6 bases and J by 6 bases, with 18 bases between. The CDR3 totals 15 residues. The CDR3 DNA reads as TGTGCCAGCTCCCTAAGGCGGCAGGGCATCAATGAGCAGTTCTTC. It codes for CASSLRRQGINEQFF.

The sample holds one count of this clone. CDR3 coding DNA: TGTGCCAGCAGGGGACAGGGACTTAGCACAGATACGCAGTATTTT. Translated, it gives CASRGQGLSTDTQYF. The V and J genes are TRBV7-2 and TRBJ2-3; 9 bases agree with TRBD1. Unmatched junction bases numbered 4, after V lost 6 bases and J lost 0 bases. The CDR3 runs to 15 residues. Germline assignment: CDR1 SGHTA and CDR2 FQGNSA.

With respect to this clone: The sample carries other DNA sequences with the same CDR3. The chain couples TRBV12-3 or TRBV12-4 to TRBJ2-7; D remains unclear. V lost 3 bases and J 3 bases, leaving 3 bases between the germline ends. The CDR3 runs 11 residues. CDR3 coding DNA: TGTGCCAGCAGTTTCCACTACGAGCAGTACTTC. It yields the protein CASSFHYEQYF.

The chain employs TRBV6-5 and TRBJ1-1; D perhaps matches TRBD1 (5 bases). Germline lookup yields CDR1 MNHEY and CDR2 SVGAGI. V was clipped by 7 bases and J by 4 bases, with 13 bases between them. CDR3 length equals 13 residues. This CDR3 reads CASKVWGTTEAFF. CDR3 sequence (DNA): TGTGCCAGCAAAGTCTGGGGCACCACTGAAGCTTTCTTT.

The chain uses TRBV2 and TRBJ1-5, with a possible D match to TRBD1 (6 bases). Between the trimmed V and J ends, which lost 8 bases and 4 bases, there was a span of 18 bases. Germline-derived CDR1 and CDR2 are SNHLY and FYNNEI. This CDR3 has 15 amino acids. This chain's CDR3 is CASGGGRANNQPQHF. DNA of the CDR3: TGTGCCAGCGGGGGGGGCAGGGCGAATAATCAGCCCCAGCATTTT.

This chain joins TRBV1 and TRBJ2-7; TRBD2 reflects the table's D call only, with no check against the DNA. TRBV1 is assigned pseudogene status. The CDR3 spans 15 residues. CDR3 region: CTSSQVPSGSYEQYF. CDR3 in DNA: TGCACCAGCAGCCAAGTACCTAGCGGTTCCTACGAGCAGTACTTC.

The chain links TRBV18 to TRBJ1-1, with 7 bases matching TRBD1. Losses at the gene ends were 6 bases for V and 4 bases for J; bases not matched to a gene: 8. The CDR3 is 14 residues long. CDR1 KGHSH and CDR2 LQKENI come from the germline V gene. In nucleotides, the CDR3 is TGTGCCAGCTCCCCCACAGGGGTGGGCACTGAAGCTTTCTTT. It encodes CASSPTGVGTEAFF. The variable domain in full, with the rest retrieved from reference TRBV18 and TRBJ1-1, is NAGVMQNPRHLVRRRGQEARLRCSPMKGHSHVYWYRQLPEEGLKFMVYLQKENIIDESGMPKERFSAEFPKEGPSILRIQQVVRGDSAAYFCASSPTGVGTEAFFGQGTRLTVV.

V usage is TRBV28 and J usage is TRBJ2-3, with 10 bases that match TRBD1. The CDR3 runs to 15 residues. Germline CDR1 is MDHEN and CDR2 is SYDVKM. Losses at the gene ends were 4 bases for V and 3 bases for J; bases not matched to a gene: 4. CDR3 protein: CASSSGQGDTDTQYF. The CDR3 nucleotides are TGTGCCAGCAGTTCCGGACAGGGGGATACAGATACGCAGTATTTT.

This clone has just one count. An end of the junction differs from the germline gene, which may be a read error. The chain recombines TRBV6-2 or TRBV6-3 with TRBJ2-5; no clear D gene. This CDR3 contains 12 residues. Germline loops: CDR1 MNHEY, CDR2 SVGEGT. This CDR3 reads CASCYPQENQYF. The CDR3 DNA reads TGTGCCAGCTGTTACCCGCAAGAGAACCAGTACTTC.

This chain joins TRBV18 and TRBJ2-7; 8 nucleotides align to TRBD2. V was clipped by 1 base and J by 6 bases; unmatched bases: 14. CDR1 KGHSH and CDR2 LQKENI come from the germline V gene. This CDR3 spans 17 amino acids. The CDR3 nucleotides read TGTGCCAGCTCACCACGACCGACTAGCGACGGGAGTGTCGAGCAGTACTTC. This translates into CASSPRPTSDGSVEQYF.

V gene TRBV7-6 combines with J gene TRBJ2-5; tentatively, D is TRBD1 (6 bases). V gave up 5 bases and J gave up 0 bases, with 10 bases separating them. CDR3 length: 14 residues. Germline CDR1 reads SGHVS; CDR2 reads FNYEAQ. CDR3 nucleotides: TGTGCCAGCAGCCTCGACAGGTACCAAGAGACCCAGTACTTC. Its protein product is CASSLDRYQETQYF. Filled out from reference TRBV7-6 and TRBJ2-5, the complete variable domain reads GAGVSQSPRYKVTKRGQDVALRCDPISGHVSLYWYRQALGQGPEFLTYFNYEAQQDKSGLPNDRFSAERPEGSISTLTIQRTEQRDSAMYRCASSLDRYQETQYFGPGTRLLVL.

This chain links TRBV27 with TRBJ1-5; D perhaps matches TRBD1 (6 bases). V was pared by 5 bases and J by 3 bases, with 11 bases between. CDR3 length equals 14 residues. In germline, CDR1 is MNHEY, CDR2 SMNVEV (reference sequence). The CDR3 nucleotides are TGTGCCAGCAGTAGGGGGGGCCTCAATCAGCCCCAGCATTTT. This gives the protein CASSRGGLNQPQHF.

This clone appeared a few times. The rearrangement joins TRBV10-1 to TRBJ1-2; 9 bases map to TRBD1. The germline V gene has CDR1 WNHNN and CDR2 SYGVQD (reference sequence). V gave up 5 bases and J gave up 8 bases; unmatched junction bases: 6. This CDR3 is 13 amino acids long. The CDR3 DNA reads TGCGCCAGCAGTCCCACAGGGGGCAGGGGCTACACCTTC. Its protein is CASSPTGGRGYTF.

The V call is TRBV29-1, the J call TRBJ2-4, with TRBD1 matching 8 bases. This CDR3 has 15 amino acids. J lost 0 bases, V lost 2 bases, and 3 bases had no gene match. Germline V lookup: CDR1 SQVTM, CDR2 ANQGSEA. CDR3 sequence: CSVELGTGAKNIQYF. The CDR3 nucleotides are TGCAGCGTTGAATTGGGGACAGGAGCCAAAAACATTCAGTACTTC.

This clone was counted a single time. The CDR3 loop is CASSVLPTGNEKLFF. The CDR3 DNA reads as TGTGCCAGCAGCGTTCTCCCTACAGGGAATGAAAAACTGTTTTTT. The V call is TRBV9, the J call TRBJ1-4; D may be TRBD1 (6 bases). The CDR3 loop spans 15 amino acids. V lost 2 bases, J lost 5 bases, and 13 bases lay in between. CDR1 and CDR2 from the germline V gene are SGDLS and YYNGEE.